This paragraph reports one T cell receptor beta chain. Its antigen is unknown. This sample was taken from a study of Ad26.COV2.S vaccination and SARS-CoV-2 variants. Turning to the study itself: Recipients of Ad26.COV2.S got it intramuscularly, once or twice 56 days apart. Study conclusions and caveats: People given the vaccine had a wider spike-specific TCR breadth than placebo recipients did.

Described treatment: 15 to 20 received Ad26.COV2.S at low or high dose, single or two shots; about 5 received placebo; per-sample allocation not given. Sampling took place 63 days after the first vaccine or placebo injection. Only in-frame clones appear in the TCRdb table, and some are missing; sequencing was by immunoSEQ multiplex PCR. This table holds hundreds of thousands of clones, 65% to 90% found once. The CDR3 extends over 16 amino acids. Germline assignment: CDR1 MNHEY and CDR2 SVGAGI. Trimming took 0 bases from V and 2 from J; bases not matched to a gene: 6. The origin of this receptor is a person aged 18-65 years who received the Ad26.COV2.S COVID-19 vaccine or a placebo. The starting material was peripheral blood, obtained in a trial of Ad26.COV2.S vaccine versus placebo. The V gene is TRBV6-5, the J gene TRBJ1-1, with 7 bases that match TRBD1. The CDR3 sequence is CASSYSDRLPNTEAFF. DNA of the CDR3: TGTGCCAGCAGTTACTCGGACAGGCTGCCCAACACTGAAGCTTTCTTT.